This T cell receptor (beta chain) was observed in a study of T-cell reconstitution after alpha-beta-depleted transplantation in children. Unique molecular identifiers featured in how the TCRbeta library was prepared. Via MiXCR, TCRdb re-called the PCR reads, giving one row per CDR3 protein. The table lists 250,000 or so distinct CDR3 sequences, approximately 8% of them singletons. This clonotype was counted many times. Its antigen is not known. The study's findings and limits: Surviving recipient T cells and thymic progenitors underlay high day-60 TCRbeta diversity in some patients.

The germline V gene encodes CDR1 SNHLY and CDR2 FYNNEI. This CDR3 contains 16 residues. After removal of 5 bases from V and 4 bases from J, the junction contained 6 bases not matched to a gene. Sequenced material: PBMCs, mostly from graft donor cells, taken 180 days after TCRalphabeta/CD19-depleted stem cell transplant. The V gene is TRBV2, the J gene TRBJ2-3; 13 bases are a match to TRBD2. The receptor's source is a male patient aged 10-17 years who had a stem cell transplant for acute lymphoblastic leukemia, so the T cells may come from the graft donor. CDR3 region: CASSHTSGGAPDTQYF. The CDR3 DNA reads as TGTGCCAGCAGTCATACTAGCGGGGGGGCCCCAGATACGCAGTATTTT.